This record concerns one T cell receptor beta chain sequence. Its target is unknown. Losses at the gene ends were 4 bases for V and 7 bases for J; bases not matched to a gene: 5. CDR1 WNHNN and CDR2 SYGVQD come from the germline V gene (reference sequence). The CDR3 covers 16 residues. The sample originates from a study of cytomegalovirus exposure and HLA in healthy donors. Whole-study findings and limits: Across HLA loci, a later analysis found differing TCR association rates, with DRB1 most and HLA-C fewest. A previous analysis found most TCR beta V segments productive roughly 87% or roughly 30% of the time.

A multiplex PCR was run with 60 Vbeta primers and 13 Jbeta primers. Per the original data handling: Unique TCR beta chains numbered approximately 80 million in a later analysis, with roughly 10 million shared. Generated by immunoSEQ multiplex PCR, the TCRdb table keeps only in-frame clones and is missing some. Clone size and the V and J calls come from that table; the DNA yielded D and trimming. The profile shows approximately 61,000 clones, more than 70% of them singletons. Input material: PBMCs. This TCR was sampled from a man aged 45-60 years in good health and CMV-seropositive. This chain uses TRBV10-1 with TRBJ2-1; 15 nucleotides line up with TRBD2. As DNA, the CDR3 is TGCGCCAGCAGTGGGGGGACTAGCGGGAGGTTAAATGAGCAGTTCTTC. This translates into CASSGGTSGRLNEQFF.